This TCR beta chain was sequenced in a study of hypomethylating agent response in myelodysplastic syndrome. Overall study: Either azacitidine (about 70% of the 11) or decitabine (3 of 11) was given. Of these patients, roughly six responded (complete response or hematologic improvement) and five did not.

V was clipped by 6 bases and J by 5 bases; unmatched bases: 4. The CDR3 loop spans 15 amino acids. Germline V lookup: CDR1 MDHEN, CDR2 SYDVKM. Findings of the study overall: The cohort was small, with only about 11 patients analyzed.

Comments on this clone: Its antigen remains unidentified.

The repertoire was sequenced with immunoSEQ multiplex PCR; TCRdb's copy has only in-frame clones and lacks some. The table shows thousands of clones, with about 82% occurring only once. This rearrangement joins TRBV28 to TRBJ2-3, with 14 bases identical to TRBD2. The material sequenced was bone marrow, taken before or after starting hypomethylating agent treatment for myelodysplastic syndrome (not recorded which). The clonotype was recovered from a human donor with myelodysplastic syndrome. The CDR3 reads CASSLGLAGGDTQYF. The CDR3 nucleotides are TGTGCCAGCAGCCTCGGACTAGCGGGAGGAGATACGCAGTATTTT.